This TCR beta chain was identified during a study of T-cell memory formation after mild COVID-19. Germline V gene sequence: CDR1 GTSNPN, CDR2 SVGIG (reference sequence). The CDR3 is made up of 12 amino acids. The germline V and J ends were trimmed by 2 bases and 6 bases, with 9 bases remaining between them. Employing constant-segment primers, 5'RACE generated TCR alpha and TCR beta cDNA libraries bearing sample barcodes and UMIs. TCRdb re-called the 5' RACE reads through MiXCR, storing one row per CDR3 protein. The sample comprises 500,000 to 650,000 distinct CDR3 sequences, less than 25% of which are singletons, and roughly 8.3% rests with the top ten.

This TCR came from an adult woman who had mild COVID-19 (a few samples of this study predate the infection). Cell type and time point are not known. This chain uses TRBV30 with TRBJ2-3, with D hard to call. Sequencing input: PBMCs or a T cell subset sorted from them (not recorded which). The CDR3 loop is CAWSFLLDTQYF. CDR3 nucleotide sequence: TGTGCCTGGAGTTTCCTCTTGGATACGCAGTATTTT.